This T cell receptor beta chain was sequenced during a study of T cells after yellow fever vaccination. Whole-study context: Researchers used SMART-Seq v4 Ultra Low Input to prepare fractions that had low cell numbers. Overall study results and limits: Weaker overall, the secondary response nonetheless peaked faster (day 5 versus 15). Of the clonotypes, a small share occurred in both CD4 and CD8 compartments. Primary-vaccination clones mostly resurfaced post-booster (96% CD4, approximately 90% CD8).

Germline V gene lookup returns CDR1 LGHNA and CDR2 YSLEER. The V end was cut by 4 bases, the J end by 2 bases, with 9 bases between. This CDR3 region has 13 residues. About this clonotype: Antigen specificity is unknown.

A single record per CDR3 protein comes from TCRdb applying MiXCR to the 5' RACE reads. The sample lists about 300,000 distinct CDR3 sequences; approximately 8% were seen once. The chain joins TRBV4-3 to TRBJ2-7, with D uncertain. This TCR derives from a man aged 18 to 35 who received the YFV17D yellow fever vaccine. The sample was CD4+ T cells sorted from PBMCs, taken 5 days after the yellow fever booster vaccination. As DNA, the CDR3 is TGCGCCAGCAGCCGCGCCCGGACCTACGAGCAGTACTTC. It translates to CASSRARTYEQYF.